These 15 T cell receptor beta chains were sequenced from one sample in a study of blood T cell repertoires in COVID-19. The method was immunoSEQ multiplex PCR; TCRdb's version includes in-frame clones alone and lacks a portion of them. Here the sample spans about 250,000 clones, around four fifths being singletons. Source material: peripheral blood. These receptors all come from a man older than 75 with acute or convalescent COVID-19.

This chain joins TRBV5-1 and TRBJ2-5, with D possibly being TRBD2 (7 bases). V was pared by 4 bases and J by 3 bases, with 16 bases between. In germline, CDR1 is SGHRS, CDR2 YFSETQ. The CDR3 is 15 amino acids. The CDR3: CASSRGADYEETQYF. CDR3 DNA: TGCGCCAGCAGCCGGGGGGCGGACTATGAAGAGACCCAGTACTTC.

The chain links TRBV3-1 (or the pseudogene TRBV3-2) to TRBJ1-2; D unresolved. The germline V and J ends were trimmed by 2 bases and 7 bases, with 5 bases remaining between them. The CDR3 sequence is 11 residues long. The germline V gene encodes CDR1 LGHDT and CDR2 YNNKEL (reference sequence). CDR3 region: CASSQLFGYTF. In nucleotides, the CDR3 is TGTGCCAGCAGCCAACTTTTTGGCTACACCTTC.

This sequence joins TRBV19 and TRBJ2-2; 8 nucleotides align to TRBD1. Looked up from germline, CDR1 is LNHDA and CDR2 is SQIVND (reference sequence). After removal of 1 base from V and 3 bases from J, the junction contained 4 bases not matched to a gene. This CDR3 has 16 amino acids. The CDR3 bases are TGTGCCAGTAGTATAGCAGGGGGCGCGGACACCGGGGAGCTGTTTTTT. Translation: CASSIAGGADTGELFF. Filled out from reference TRBV19 and TRBJ2-2, the complete variable domain reads DGGITQSPKYLFRKEGQNVTLSCEQNLNHDAMYWYRQDPGQGLRLIYYSQIVNDFQKGDIAEGYSVSREKKESFPLTVTSAQKNPTAFYLCASSIAGGADTGELFFGEGSRLTVL.

The chain carries TRBV5-4 and TRBJ2-3; D perhaps matches TRBD1 (6 bases). Germline-derived CDR1 and CDR2 are SGHNT and YYREEE (reference sequence). The CDR3 contains 14 residues. The V end lost 4 bases, the J end lost 4 bases, and 13 bases lay between the germline ends. The CDR3 region has the DNA TGTGCCAGCAGCGGACAGTACGGGGCAGATACGCAGTATTTT. Its translation is CASSGQYGADTQYF.

The chain recombines TRBV7-2 with TRBJ1-5; 10 positions match TRBD1. V dropped 4 bases and J dropped 2; count of bases not matched to a gene: 5. The CDR3 sequence is 16 residues long. Per germline, CDR1 SGHTA and CDR2 FQGNSA. CDR3 amino acids: CASSSGQGGGNQPQHF. The CDR3 nucleotides are TGTGCCAGCAGCTCCGGACAGGGGGGAGGCAATCAGCCCCAGCATTTT.

The V gene is TRBV29-1, the J gene TRBJ2-7; D possibly corresponds to TRBD2 (5 bases). This CDR3 is built from 12 residues. Germline V gene lookup returns CDR1 SQVTM and CDR2 ANQGSEA. The V end lost 4 bases, the J end lost 2 bases, and 9 bases lay between the germline ends. Here the CDR3 DNA reads TGCAGCGTTGCAGCGGAGGCCTACGAGCAGTACTTC. This translates into CSVAAEAYEQYF.

The rearrangement joins TRBV18 to TRBJ2-3; 8 positions match TRBD1. Germline trimming cut 3 bases from V and 1 base from J; bases unmatched to any gene: 3. The germline CDR1 and CDR2 sequences are KGHSH and LQKENI. The CDR3 is 15 residues long. This CDR3 is CASSPPGQGTDTQYF. The CDR3, as DNA: TGTGCCAGCTCACCTCCGGGACAGGGCACAGATACGCAGTATTTT.

The chain combines TRBV6-5 with TRBJ2-1; D may be TRBD2 (6 bases). V was cut by 6 bases and J by 6 bases, with 12 bases left in between. Per germline, CDR1 MNHEY and CDR2 SVGAGI. This CDR3 has 13 residues. The CDR3 DNA follows: TGTGCCAGCAGCTTGGGGACTCGCAATGAGCAGTTCTTC. The encoded protein is CASSLGTRNEQFF.

In its sample, this clone was seen many times. This chain joins TRBV4-1 and TRBJ1-2; D is undetermined. The germline CDR1 and CDR2 sequences are MGHRA and YSYEKL. The CDR3 spans 15 residues. The V and J ends lost 1 base and 2 bases respectively, with 11 bases between them. The CDR3 loop reads CASSQGRELNYGYTF. DNA for the CDR3: TGCGCCAGCAGCCAAGGTCGGGAGCTCAACTATGGCTACACCTTC.

The V gene is TRBV21-1, the J gene TRBJ1-6. TRBV21-1 is reported as a pseudogene. This CDR3 is built from 14 residues. Here the CDR3 reads CASSKTRVNSPLHF. The CDR3 DNA reads as TGTGCCAGCAGCAAAACCCGGGTCAATTCACCCCTCCACTTT.

This clone has more than one count but fewer than ten. This chain links TRBV11-2 with TRBJ2-5, with a possible D match to TRBD1 (6 bases). CDR3 length: 14 residues. Germline CDR1 is SGHAT and CDR2 is FQNNGV. With 4 bases removed from V and 2 bases from J, the gap between germline ends came to 11 bases. The CDR3 DNA is TGTGCCAGCAGCTCCTATGGACAGCAAGAGACCCAGTACTTC. Amino acid sequence: CASSSYGQQETQYF.

V and J are TRBV5-1 and TRBJ1-1; 9 bases fit TRBD1. J gave up 5 bases and V 8 bases, and 7 bases lay outside the gene matches. The germline V gene encodes CDR1 SGHRS and CDR2 YFSETQ. There are 13 residues in the CDR3. This chain's CDR3 is CASRGQGGTEAFF. The DNA for the CDR3 is TGCGCCAGTAGGGGACAGGGTGGAACTGAAGCTTTCTTT.

This clone was observed a few times. This chain connects TRBV10-1 to TRBJ1-2; no clear D gene. V was clipped by 3 bases and J by 0 bases, with 2 bases between them. The CDR3 is 12 residues long. In germline, CDR1 is WNHNN, CDR2 SYGVQD (reference sequence). The CDR3 protein is CASSDSNYGYTF. The CDR3 DNA is TGCGCCAGCAGTGACTCTAACTATGGCTACACCTTC.

The chain joins TRBV28 to TRBJ1-1, with 9 bases that match TRBD1. This CDR3 has 15 amino acids. The germline CDR1 and CDR2 sequences are MDHEN and SYDVKM. With 4 bases clipped from V and 7 bases from J, the junction kept 10 bases outside the gene matches. The CDR3 loop reads CASSSPYRGLVEAFF. CDR3 in DNA: TGTGCCAGCAGTTCCCCCTACAGGGGGCTGGTTGAAGCTTTCTTT.

V is TRBV30 and J is TRBJ1-1; D uncertain. The CDR3 extends over 13 amino acids. Germline loops: CDR1 GTSNPN, CDR2 SVGIG (reference sequence). V was clipped by 7 bases and J by 1 base, with 13 bases between them. In nucleotides, the CDR3 is TGTGCCTCTAGAGGCGAGGCGAACACTGAAGCTTTCTTT. Translated: CASRGEANTEAFF.